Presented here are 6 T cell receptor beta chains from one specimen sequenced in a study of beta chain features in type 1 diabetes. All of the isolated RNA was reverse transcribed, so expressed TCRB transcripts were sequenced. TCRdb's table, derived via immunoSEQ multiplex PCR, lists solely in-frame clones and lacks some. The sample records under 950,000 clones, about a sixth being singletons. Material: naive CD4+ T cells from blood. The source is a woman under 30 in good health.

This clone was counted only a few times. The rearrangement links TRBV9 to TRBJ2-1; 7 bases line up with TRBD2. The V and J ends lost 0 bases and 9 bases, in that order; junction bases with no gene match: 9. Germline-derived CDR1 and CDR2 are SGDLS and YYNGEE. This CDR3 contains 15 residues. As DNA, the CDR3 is TGTGCCAGCAGCGTAGACCCGGGGGGACCCGGTGAGCAGTTCTTC. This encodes CASSVDPGGPGEQFF.

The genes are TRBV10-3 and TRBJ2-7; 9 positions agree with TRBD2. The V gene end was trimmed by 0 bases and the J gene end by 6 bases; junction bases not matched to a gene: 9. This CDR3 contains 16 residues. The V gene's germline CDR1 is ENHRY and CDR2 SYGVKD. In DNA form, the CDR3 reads TGTGCCATCAGTGAGTCTCGTCGAGGCGGGAGGGGCGAGCAGTACTTC. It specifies CAISESRRGGRGEQYF.

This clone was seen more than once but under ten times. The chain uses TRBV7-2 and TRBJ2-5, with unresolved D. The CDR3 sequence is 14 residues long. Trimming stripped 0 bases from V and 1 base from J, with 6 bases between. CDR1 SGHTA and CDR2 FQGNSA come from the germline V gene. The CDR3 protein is CASSLAGRQETQYF. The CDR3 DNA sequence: TGTGCCAGCAGCTTAGCAGGGCGCCAAGAGACCCAGTACTTC.

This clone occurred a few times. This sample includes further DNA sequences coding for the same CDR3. CDR3 amino acids: CASSLAGGTQYF. CDR3 nucleotide sequence: TGTGCCAGCAGCTTAGCGGGGGGTACGCAGTATTTT. This chain connects TRBV7-2 to TRBJ2-3; possibly TRBD2 for D (6 bases). Germline V gives CDR1 SGHTA, CDR2 FQGNSA. CDR3 size: 12 residues. With 0 bases removed from V and 8 bases from J, the gap between germline ends came to 6 bases.

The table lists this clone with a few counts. CDR3 sequence reads: CASSLGASGNNEQFF. The CDR3 bases are TGTGCCAGCAGCCTTGGGGCTAGCGGGAACAATGAGCAGTTCTTC. The chain uses TRBV7-2 and TRBJ2-1; 9 nucleotides agree with TRBD2. This CDR3 is built from 15 residues. Germline trimming cut 5 bases from V and 5 bases from J; bases unmatched to any gene: 7. Germline loops: CDR1 SGHTA, CDR2 FQGNSA. The full variable domain, with the rest looked up from reference TRBV7-2 and TRBJ2-1, is GAGVSQSPSNKVTEKGKDVELRCDPISGHTALYWYRQSLGQGLEFLIYFQGNSAPDKSGLPSDRFSAERTGGSVSTLTIQRTQQEDSAVYLCASSLGASGNNEQFFGPGTRLTVL.

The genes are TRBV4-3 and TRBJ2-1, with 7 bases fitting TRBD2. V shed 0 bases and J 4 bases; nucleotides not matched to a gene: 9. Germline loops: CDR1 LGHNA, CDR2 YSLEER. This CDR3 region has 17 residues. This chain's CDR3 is CASSQDSAGEGYNEQFF. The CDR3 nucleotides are TGCGCCAGCAGCCAAGATTCGGCGGGAGAGGGTTACAATGAGCAGTTCTTC.